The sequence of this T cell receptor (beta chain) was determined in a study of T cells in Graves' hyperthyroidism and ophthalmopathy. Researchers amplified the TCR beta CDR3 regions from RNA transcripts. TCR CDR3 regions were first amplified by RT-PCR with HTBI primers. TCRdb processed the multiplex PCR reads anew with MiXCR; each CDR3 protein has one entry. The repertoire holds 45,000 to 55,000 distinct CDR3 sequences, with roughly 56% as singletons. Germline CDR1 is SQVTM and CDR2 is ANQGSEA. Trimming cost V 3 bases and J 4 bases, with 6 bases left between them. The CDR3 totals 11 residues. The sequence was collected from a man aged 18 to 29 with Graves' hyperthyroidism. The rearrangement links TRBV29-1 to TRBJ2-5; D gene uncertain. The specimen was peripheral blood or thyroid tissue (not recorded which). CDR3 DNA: TGCAGCGTTGATCGGCCAGAGACCCAGTACTTC. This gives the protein CSVDRPETQYF. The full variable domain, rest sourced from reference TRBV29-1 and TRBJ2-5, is SAVISQKPSRDICQRGTSLTIQCQVDSQVTMMFWYRQQPGQSLTLIATANQGSEATYESGFVIDKFPISRPNLTFSTLTVSNMSPEDSSIYLCSVDRPETQYFGPGTRLLVL.